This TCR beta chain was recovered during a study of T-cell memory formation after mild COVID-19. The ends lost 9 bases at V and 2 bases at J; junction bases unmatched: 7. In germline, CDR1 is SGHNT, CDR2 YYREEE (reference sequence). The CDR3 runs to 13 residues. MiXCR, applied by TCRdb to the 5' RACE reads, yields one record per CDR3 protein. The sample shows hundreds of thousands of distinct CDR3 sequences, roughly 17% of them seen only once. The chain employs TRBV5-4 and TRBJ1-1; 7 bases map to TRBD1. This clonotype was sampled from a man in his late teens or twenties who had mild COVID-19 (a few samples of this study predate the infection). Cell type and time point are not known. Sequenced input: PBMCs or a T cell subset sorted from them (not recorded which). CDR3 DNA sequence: TGTGCCACCGGAGGGGGCGTCAACACTGAAGCTTTCTTT. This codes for CATGGGVNTEAFF. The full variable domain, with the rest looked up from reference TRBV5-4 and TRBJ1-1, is ETGVTQSPTHLIKTRGQQVTLRCSSQSGHNTVSWYQQALGQGPQFIFQYYREEENGRGNFPPRFSGLQFPNYSSELNVNALELDDSALYLCATGGGVNTEAFFGQGTRLTVV.